This TCR beta chain was found in a study of immune cell composition in non-small cell lung cancer. Study-level results: No significant correlation existed between pack-years smoked and tumour clonality. Squamous carcinomas (approximately 75%) more often had tumour-associated clones >0.5% than adenocarcinomas (roughly 35%). In adenocarcinoma, maximal tumour-associated clone frequency tracked TIL tumour reactivity.

The table lists this clone with a few counts. Its matching antigen is unknown. Data came from immunoSEQ multiplex PCR; TCRdb stores just in-frame clones and leaves some out. The sample includes about 4,500 clones, about three quarters of them seen just once. The CDR3 contains 14 residues. V shed 5 bases and J shed 8 bases, with 18 bases lying between them. Germline CDR1 MNHEY, CDR2 SVGAGI. Normal lung was sampled as far from the tumour as possible, at least 3 cm. Frozen unsorted single-cell suspensions supplied the genomic DNA. The receptor was derived from a human donor with non-small cell lung cancer. The V and J genes are TRBV6-5 and TRBJ1-2, with a possible D match to TRBD1 (6 bases). Sample: non-adjacent lung tissue. Here the CDR3 DNA reads TGTGCCAGCAGTAAGGGACGGGGGGCGGGAGGCTACACCTTC. It specifies CASSKGRGAGGYTF.